These T cell receptor beta chains were read from a single sample in a study of blood T cell repertoires in COVID-19. TCRdb's copy holds only in-frame clones and misses some; the assay was immunoSEQ multiplex PCR. Of roughly 200,000 clones in the sample, about 78% were seen once. The specimen was peripheral blood. Source of these receptors: a woman aged 50 to 65 with active or convalescent COVID-19. CDR3s include the opening cysteine and the closing phenylalanine or tryptophan. Fields, in order: D gene, J gene, clone size, V gene, CDR3 DNA, CDR3 protein. A D gene is named only where the DNA matches it firmly. Rows give clone size only sometimes, using once, few, many, or a class for an expanded clone.

D: TRBD1; J: TRBJ1-1; size: -; V: TRBV6-4; DNA: TGTGCCAGCAGACCCGACAGGGGACTGTCCACTGAAGCTTTCTTT; CDR3: CASRPDRGLSTEAFF
D: -; J: TRBJ2-7; size: -; V: TRBV4-3; DNA: TGCGCCAGCAGCCAAGATTGGGCTAGCTCTTCCTCCGAGCAGTACTTC; CDR3: CASSQDWASSSSEQYF
D: TRBD1; J: TRBJ1-6; size: -; V: TRBV9; DNA: TGTGCCAGCAGCGCCCAGACAGGGAACTCACCCCTCCACTTT; CDR3: CASSAQTGNSPLHF
D: -; J: TRBJ2-1; size: -; V: TRBV28; DNA: TGTGCCAGCACTTTATCACTAGCTTTCAATGAGCAGTTCTTC; CDR3: CASTLSLAFNEQFF
D: -; J: TRBJ2-2; size: -; V: TRBV4-1; DNA: TGCGCCAGCAGCCAAGCGTCAGCGAACACCGGGGAGCTGTTTTTT; CDR3: CASSQASANTGELFF
D: TRBD2; J: TRBJ2-1; size: -; V: TRBV7-3; DNA: TGTGCCAGCAGCCCCAGACTAGCGGGAGGCCCCAGGTTCTTC; CDR3: CASSPRLAGGPRFF
D: TRBD2; J: TRBJ2-1; size: -; V: TRBV4-2; DNA: TGTGCCAGCAGCCACGGGACTAGCGGACCCTACAATGAGCAGTTCTTC; CDR3: CASSHGTSGPYNEQFF
D: -; J: TRBJ1-2; size: many; V: TRBV6-5; DNA: TGTGCCACCTTACCATATACAGGGTCCGACTATGGCTACACCTTC; CDR3: CATLPYTGSDYGYTF
D: -; J: TRBJ2-2; size: -; V: TRBV7-9; DNA: TGTGCCAGCAGCTTAGTGCTAGACGGGGAGCTGTTTTTT; CDR3: CASSLVLDGELFF
D: TRBD2; J: TRBJ2-4; size: few; V: TRBV6-6; DNA: TGTGCCAGCAGTCGACAGCGGGGGCCAGGCGCAAACATTCAGTACTTC; CDR3: CASSRQRGPGANIQYF
D: -; J: TRBJ1-5; size: once; V: TRBV4-1; DNA: TGCGCCAGCAGCCAAGAGTACAACGGGGGGGCTCAGCCCCAGCATTTT; CDR3: CASSQEYNGGAQPQHF